A selection of T cell receptor beta chains follows, all from one sample in a study of CD8+ T cells in alopecia areata. TCRdb's copy holds only in-frame clones and misses some; the assay was immunoSEQ multiplex PCR. Of 170,000 or so clones listed, about 60% are singletons. This material consisted of CD8+ T cells sorted from blood, taken at week 24, from a patient treated with tofacitinib. Source of these receptors: a human donor with alopecia areata. Each CDR3 is given with its conserved first and last residue. D genes are given only for firm matches. Clone size is not always given. Where it is, it says once, few, many or a class for expanded clones.

v_call,d_call,j_call,clone_size,cdr3_nt,cdr3_aa
TRBV7-9,TRBD1,TRBJ2-1,.,TGTGCCAGCAGCGTACACTGGTATACAGGGGTGAGGTCCTACAATGAGCAGTTCTTC,CASSVHWYTGVRSYNEQFF
TRBV25-1,.,TRBJ1-6,few,TGTGCCAGCAGTGGGGCCAGGAATTCACCCCTCCACTTT,CASSGARNSPLHF
TRBV14,.,TRBJ2-5,few,TGTGCCAGCAGCCAAGTCACCCTGGTAGAGACCCAGTACTTC,CASSQVTLVETQYF
TRBV13,TRBD1,TRBJ1-2,once,TGTGCCAGCACTTACAGGGGGCCAGACTATGGCTACACCTTC,CASTYRGPDYGYTF
TRBV7-9,.,TRBJ2-5,few,TGTGCCAGCAGCCTCCCCCAAGGGGCCGTGAAAGAGACCCAGTACTTC,CASSLPQGAVKETQYF
TRBV23-1,.,TRBJ2-7,.,TGCGCCAGCAGTCATAGGCAGGGGTTCTACGAGCAGTACTTC,CASSHRQGFYEQYF
TRBV29-1,TRBD2,TRBJ2-7,.,TGCAGCGCAGAAGTAACTAGCGGATACGAGCAGTACTTC,CSAEVTSGYEQYF
TRBV15,.,TRBJ2-2,.,TGTGCCACCCTGGAGTCCGGACAGAATACCGGGGAGCTGTTTTTT,CATLESGQNTGELFF
TRBV10-3,.,TRBJ1-2,.,TGTGCCATCAGGTCGACAGAGGACTATGGCTACACCTTC,CAIRSTEDYGYTF
TRBV30,.,TRBJ1-4,.,TGTGCCTGGAGTCACAGGGATGTTGAAAAACTGTTTTTT,CAWSHRDVEKLFF
TRBV27,.,TRBJ2-2,few,TGTGCCAGCGAGGGGGGGCTAGGAACCGGGGAGCTGTTTTTT,CASEGGLGTGELFF
TRBV14,.,TRBJ2-5,few,TGTGCCAGCAGCCGCGCAGCTATAATGGCCCAGTACTTC,CASSRAAIMAQYF
TRBV27,.,TRBJ2-2,.,TGTGCCAGCAGTTTAATGCGCGTGACGGACACCGGGGAGCTGTTTTTT,CASSLMRVTDTGELFF
TRBV10-3,TRBD1,TRBJ1-2,once,TGTGCCATCAACCGACAGGACAGGGTGTATGGCTACACCTTC,CAINRQDRVYGYTF
TRBV19,.,TRBJ1-5,.,TGTGCCAGCCATCCGGGACATTATAATCAGCCCCAGCATTTT,CASHPGHYNQPQHF
TRBV6-4,TRBD2,TRBJ2-3,.,TGTGCCAGCAGTACCACTAGCGGGGGGCCGAAAAGCACAGATACGCAGTATTTT,CASSTTSGGPKSTDTQYF
TRBV5-6,.,TRBJ1-2,.,TGTGCCAGCAGCTTTGGGAGAGCCGGTTACTATGGCTACACCTTC,CASSFGRAGYYGYTF
TRBV11-3,.,TRBJ2-1,.,TGTGCCAGCAGGTCCCCCGGGGCGAACAATGAGCAGTTCTTC,CASRSPGANNEQFF
TRBV6-5,TRBD1,TRBJ2-3,.,TGTGCCAGCAGTTACTTACAGGGGAGAGATACGCAGTATTTT,CASSYLQGRDTQYF
TRBV7-7,.,TRBJ2-3,.,TGTGCCAGCTCCTTGAGCGTTGGCACAGATACGCAGTATTTT,CASSLSVGTDTQYF
TRBV5-1,TRBD1,TRBJ2-7,.,TGCGCCAGCAGCTTGGGGACAGGGGGGATCTACGAGCAGTACTTC,CASSLGTGGIYEQYF
TRBV5-1,TRBD2,TRBJ2-1,.,TGCGCCAGCAGCACCATAAGCGGGGGGCCCAATGAGCAGTTCTTC,CASSTISGGPNEQFF
TRBV29-1,TRBD1,TRBJ2-1,.,TGCAGCGTTGAAGGTGACAGGGGAGAGAGTGAGCAGTTCTTC,CSVEGDRGESEQFF
TRBV6-1,.,TRBJ1-1,.,TGTGCCAGCACGGTGAACACTGAAGCTTTCTTT,CASTVNTEAFF
TRBV5-4,.,TRBJ1-4,.,TGTGCCAGCAGCCCACTCGGGACAAATGAAAAACTGTTTTTT,CASSPLGTNEKLFF
TRBV6-5,.,TRBJ2-2,.,TGTGCCAGCAGTTACGAGGGAGACGGGGAGCTGTTTTTT,CASSYEGDGELFF
TRBV5-1,.,TRBJ2-5,.,TGCGCCAGCAGCTCTGTAGCGGTGGGAGAGACCCAGTACTTC,CASSSVAVGETQYF
TRBV2,.,TRBJ2-2,.,TGTGCCAGCAGATCTAACACCGGGGAGCTGTTTTTT,CASRSNTGELFF
TRBV7-3,.,TRBJ2-1,.,TGTGCCAGCAGCGCACAGGGCAATGAGCAGTTCTTC,CASSAQGNEQFF
TRBV2,.,TRBJ2-5,.,TGTGCCAGCAGTGAGTTAGGAGGCCAGTACTTC,CASSELGGQYF
TRBV15,.,TRBJ2-5,once,TGTGCCACCAGCAGAGATTCCCTGGGGGCCCAAGAGACCCAGTACTTC,CATSRDSLGAQETQYF
TRBV5-6,TRBD1,TRBJ2-7,.,TGTGCCAGCAGCTCCGGGACAGCTTCCTACGAGCAGTACTTC,CASSSGTASYEQYF
TRBV5-6,.,TRBJ2-2,.,TGTGCCAGCAGCTTTGGTACAGGGAACACCGGGGAGCTGTTTTTT,CASSFGTGNTGELFF
TRBV13,TRBD2,TRBJ2-7,.,TGTGCCAGCAGCTCGGGACTAGCAACATACGAGCAGTACTTC,CASSSGLATYEQYF
TRBV29-1,.,TRBJ1-1,once,TGCAGCGTTGAGGGGCTGAACACTGAAGCTTTCTTT,CSVEGLNTEAFF
TRBV5-1,.,TRBJ2-5,few,TGCGCCAGCAGCTCCCGGGTTTTAAGAGCACACCAAGAGACCCAGTACTTC,CASSSRVLRAHQETQYF
TRBV5-1,.,TRBJ1-2,once,TGCGCCAGCAGCTTGGGACGTAGGACTGATGGCTACACCTTC,CASSLGRRTDGYTF
TRBV30,.,TRBJ1-1,few,TGTGCCTGGACAGATACCACTGAAGCTTTCTTT,CAWTDTTEAFF
TRBV29-1,.,TRBJ2-1,.,TGCAGCGTTTCGCGGGGCAATGAGCAGTTCTTC,CSVSRGNEQFF
TRBV13,TRBD1,TRBJ1-6,few,TGTGCCAGCAGCCCCGGGACAGGGAATAATTCACCCCTCCACTTT,CASSPGTGNNSPLHF
TRBV11-2,TRBD1,TRBJ2-7,.,TGTGCCAGCAGCTCCCGCCGGGACAGCTCCTACGAGCAGTACTTC,CASSSRRDSSYEQYF
TRBV7-2,.,TRBJ2-3,few,TGTGCCAGCAGCTTAGCGAGCACAGATACGCAGTATTTT,CASSLASTDTQYF
TRBV27,.,TRBJ1-1,.,TGTGCCAGCAGTTTATCGATAGCGGACACTCTACCGAGGGCTGAAGCTTTCTTT,CASSLSIADTLPRAEAFF
TRBV29-1,.,TRBJ1-1,.,TGCAGCGTTGAGGCGATCGAAGCTTTCTTT,CSVEAIEAFF
TRBV27,.,TRBJ2-3,few,TGTGCCAGCAGTCCCTACAGGGCCGGAGATACGCAGTATTTT,CASSPYRAGDTQYF
TRBV11-2,.,TRBJ2-3,.,TGTGCCAGCAGCTTACTATACGGGGCCTACACAGATACGCAGTATTTT,CASSLLYGAYTDTQYF
TRBV6-6,TRBD1,TRBJ1-2,.,TGTGCCAGCAGCCTGGACAGGGGCCGGGGCTACACCTTC,CASSLDRGRGYTF
TRBV7-9,.,TRBJ1-1,.,TGTGCCAGCAGCAAACCCCGCGCCACTGAAGCTTTCTTT,CASSKPRATEAFF
TRBV2,.,TRBJ2-5,.,TGTGCCAGCAGTGTCGTAGGGGCCGGTGAGACCCAGTACTTC,CASSVVGAGETQYF
TRBV25-1,.,TRBJ2-5,few,TGTGCCAGCAGTGCCTTCGGGGTGGCGGACCAAGAGACCCAGTACTTC,CASSAFGVADQETQYF
TRBV6-6,.,TRBJ2-3,.,TGTGCCAGCAGCGGAAGCACAGATACGCAGTATTTT,CASSGSTDTQYF
TRBV5-6,.,TRBJ2-1,.,TGTGCCAGCAGCTTGGGGCCAGGGGCCTACAATGAGCAGTTCTTC,CASSLGPGAYNEQFF
TRBV7-9,.,TRBJ1-2,.,TGTGCCAGCAGCTTTAGCGACAGGACTAACTATGGCTACACCTTC,CASSFSDRTNYGYTF
TRBV28,.,TRBJ1-2,.,TGTGCCAGCAGTCCTACTACGTACACCTATGGCTACACCTTC,CASSPTTYTYGYTF
TRBV29-1,.,TRBJ1-2,.,TGCAGCGTTGGGATGGACGGCTACACCTTC,CSVGMDGYTF